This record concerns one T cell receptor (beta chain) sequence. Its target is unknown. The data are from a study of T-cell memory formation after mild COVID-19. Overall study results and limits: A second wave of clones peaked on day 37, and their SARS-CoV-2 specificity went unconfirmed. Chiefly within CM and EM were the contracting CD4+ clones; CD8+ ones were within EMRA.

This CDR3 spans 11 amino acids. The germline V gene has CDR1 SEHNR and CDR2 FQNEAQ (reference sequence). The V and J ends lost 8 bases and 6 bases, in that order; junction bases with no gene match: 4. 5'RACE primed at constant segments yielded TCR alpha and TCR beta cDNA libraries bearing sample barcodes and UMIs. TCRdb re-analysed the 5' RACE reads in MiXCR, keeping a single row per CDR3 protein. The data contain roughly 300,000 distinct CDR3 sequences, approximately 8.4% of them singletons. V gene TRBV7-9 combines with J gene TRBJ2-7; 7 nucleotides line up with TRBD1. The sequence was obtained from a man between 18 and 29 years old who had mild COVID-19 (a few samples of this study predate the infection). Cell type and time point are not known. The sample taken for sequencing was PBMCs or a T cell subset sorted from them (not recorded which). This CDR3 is CASSGGTEQYV. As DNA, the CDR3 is TGTGCCAGCTCAGGGGGTACCGAGCAGTACGTC.